The clone carrying this TCR beta chain was counted at least ten times. The length of the CDR3 is 14 residues. The germline CDR1 and CDR2 sequences are SEHNR and FQNEAQ (reference sequence). The V end lost 5 bases, the J end lost 0 bases, and 11 bases lay between the germline ends. The sample originates from a study of T-cell reconstitution after alpha-beta-depleted transplantation in children. Preparation of the TCRbeta library used unique molecular identifiers. TCRdb passed the PCR reads through MiXCR, listing each CDR3 protein once. This table holds hundreds of thousands of distinct CDR3 sequences, about 10% found once.

Source: PBMCs, taken before TCRalphabeta/CD19-depleted stem cell transplant. This sequence was found in a child aged 2 to 15 with inherited bone marrow failure, due to receive a stem cell transplant. The rearrangement links TRBV7-9 to TRBJ2-7; possible D gene TRBD1, 5 bases. The CDR3: CASSHAGPSYEQYF. CDR3 nucleotides: TGTGCCAGCAGCCACGCAGGGCCCTCCTACGAGCAGTACTTC. Based on the CDR3 plus reference TRBV7-9 and TRBJ2-7, the full variable domain is DTGVSQNPRHKITKRGQNVTFRCDPISEHNRLYWYRQTLGQGPEFLTYFQNEAQLEKSRLLSDRFSAERPKGSFSTLEIQRTEQGDSAMYLCASSHAGPSYEQYFGPGTRLTVT.